This T cell receptor beta chain was captured by sequencing in a study of cytomegalovirus exposure and HLA in healthy donors. On this clone: Different DNA sequences within this sample yield the same CDR3.

Use of 60 Vbeta and 13 Jbeta primers characterized the PCR. The method was immunoSEQ multiplex PCR; TCRdb's version includes in-frame clones alone and lacks a portion of them. The sample yields 200,000 or so clones, 75% to 85% seen once. Sequencing input: PBMCs. This sequence was found in a woman in her fifties or sixties in good health and CMV-seropositive.

The CDR3 coding sequence is TGTGCCAGTAGTGACCCTCGGGGGGGGCAAGAGACCCAGTACTTC. As protein: CASSDPRGGQETQYF. The rearrangement joins TRBV19 to TRBJ2-5, with 8 bases that match TRBD2. V lost 5 bases, J lost 2 bases, and 7 bases stayed unmatched. Germline V gene lookup returns CDR1 LNHDA and CDR2 SQIVND (reference sequence). The CDR3 contains 15 residues.